One and the same sample provided the 25 T cell receptor beta chains below, sequenced in a study of brain T cells in children with intractable seizures. Sequencing used immunoSEQ multiplex PCR; TCRdb keeps in-frame clones, though not all of them. Of over 95,000 clones in the sample, roughly 94% are singletons; the top ten hold under 4.5%. The source was peripheral blood, collected at surgery. These receptors were taken from a boy under two years old with hemimegalencephaly and intractable seizures.

The genes are TRBV5-1 and TRBJ2-7, with 10 bases matching TRBD2. Germline values: CDR1 SGHRS, CDR2 YFSETQ. V dropped 7 bases and J dropped 4; count of bases not matched to a gene: 11. The CDR3 is 15 amino acids. The CDR3 nucleotides are TGCGCCAGCCGAAGAGCACTAGCGGGGCCGTACGAGCAGTACTTC. It is translated as CASRRALAGPYEQYF. The variable domain in full, with the rest retrieved from reference TRBV5-1 and TRBJ2-7, is KAGVTQTPRYLIKTRGQQVTLSCSPISGHRSVSWYQQTPGQGLQFLFEYFSETQRNKGNFPGRFSGRQFSNSRSEMNVSTLELGDSALYLCASRRALAGPYEQYFGPGTRLTVT.

This chain joins TRBV7-3 and TRBJ2-3; 8 nucleotides align to TRBD2. This CDR3 spans 16 amino acids. In germline, CDR1 is SGHTA, CDR2 FQGTGA. Trimming took 5 bases from V and 2 from J; bases not matched to a gene: 9. The CDR3 spells CASSPGIAGYTDTQYF. In DNA, the CDR3 is TGTGCCAGCAGCCCGGGTATAGCGGGGTACACAGATACGCAGTATTTT. The variable domain in full, completed from reference TRBV7-3 and TRBJ2-3, reads GAGVSQTPSNKVTEKGKYVELRCDPISGHTALYWYRQSLGQGPEFLIYFQGTGAADDSGLPNDRFFAVRPEGSVSTLKIQRTERGDSAVYLCASSPGIAGYTDTQYFGPGTRLTVL.

This chain joins TRBV6-1 and TRBJ2-5, with D perhaps being TRBD1 or TRBD2 (5 bases each). Germline CDR1 reads MNHNS; CDR2 reads SASEGT. V was trimmed by 0 bases and J by 1 base, leaving 12 bases between them. This CDR3 has 16 residues. CDR3 sequence reads: CASSEAWAGSQETQYF. DNA for the CDR3: TGTGCCAGCAGTGAAGCTTGGGCAGGGAGCCAAGAGACCCAGTACTTC.

This sequence joins TRBV10-3 and TRBJ1-2; possibly TRBD1 for D (6 bases). The CDR3 contains 14 residues. Trimming shortened V by 2 bases and J by 7 bases, and 14 bases separated the two germline ends. CDR1 is ENHRY, CDR2 SYGVKD, per germline. The CDR3 sequence is CAISEAQGIGGYTF. The CDR3 DNA reads as TGTGCCATCAGTGAGGCACAGGGCATAGGTGGCTACACCTTC.

The chain employs TRBV5-4 and TRBJ2-3; D might be TRBD1 or TRBD2, each matching 5 bases. The germline V gene encodes CDR1 SGHNT and CDR2 YYREEE (reference sequence). The CDR3 totals 15 residues. The V and J ends lost 4 bases and 2 bases respectively, with 14 bases between them. The CDR3 here is CASSRGVLDTDTQYF. CDR3 bases: TGTGCCAGCAGCCGGGGCGTGCTAGACACAGATACGCAGTATTTT.

A single count supports this clone. The J gene is TRBJ1-1, the V gene TRBV2, with D perhaps TRBD1 (6 bases). V dropped 8 bases and J dropped 5 bases, with 15 bases sitting between them. The germline CDR1 and CDR2 sequences are SNHLY and FYNNEI. This CDR3 has 13 residues. The CDR3 reads CASLGGGKTEAFF. The CDR3 DNA is TGTGCCAGCCTAGGGGGAGGTAAGACTGAAGCTTTCTTT.

The gene calls are TRBV9 and TRBJ2-2, with D perhaps TRBD2 (6 bases). The CDR3 contains 18 residues. The ends were cut back, 0 bases at V and 0 bases at J, with 15 bases in the middle. CDR1 SGDLS and CDR2 YYNGEE come from the germline V gene. The CDR3 region is CASSVVASVDANTGELFF. DNA for the CDR3: TGTGCCAGCAGCGTAGTTGCTAGCGTAGACGCGAACACCGGGGAGCTGTTTTTT.

J is TRBJ2-7 and V is TRBV4-1, with TRBD2 as a possible D gene (5 bases). The CDR3 is 15 residues long. Germline CDR1 reads MGHRA; CDR2 reads YSYEKL. The germline V and J ends were trimmed by 1 base and 0 bases, with 10 bases remaining between them. The chain's CDR3 is CASSQVSGTSYEQYF. CDR3 coding DNA: TGCGCCAGCAGCCAAGTGAGCGGTACCTCCTACGAGCAGTACTTC.

The V gene is TRBV9, the J gene TRBJ2-3; 9 nucleotides match TRBD2. The V segment lost 0 bases and the J segment 3 bases; nucleotides outside the gene matches: 11. The CDR3 is 18 residues long. CDR1 and CDR2 from the germline V gene are SGDLS and YYNGEE. CDR3 bases: TGTGCCAGCAGCGTAGATATGGCGGGAGGGCCCGGGACAGATACGCAGTATTTT. This sequence encodes CASSVDMAGGPGTDTQYF.

The rearrangement uses TRBV3-1 (or the pseudogene TRBV3-2) and TRBJ2-7, with 10 bases aligning to TRBD1. Germline V gives CDR1 LGHDT, CDR2 YNNKEL (reference sequence). This CDR3 has 15 residues. Trimming at V came to 5 bases and at J to 3 bases, leaving 7 bases not matched to a gene. The CDR3 sequence: CASSGQGVWGYEQYF. CDR3 DNA: TGTGCCAGCAGCGGACAGGGGGTATGGGGCTACGAGCAGTACTTC.

Note on this clone: Other DNA sequences within the sample encode an identical CDR3. The V and J genes are TRBV2 and TRBJ1-2; possible D gene TRBD1, 5 bases. The CDR3 contains 12 residues. Germline V gene sequence: CDR1 SNHLY, CDR2 FYNNEI. Trimming shortened V by 3 bases and J by 5 bases, and 7 bases separated the two germline ends. The CDR3 DNA is TGTGCCAGCAGTGAGGCAGGGTATGGCTACACCTTC. This gives the protein CASSEAGYGYTF.

This clone was detected once. CDR3 loop: CASSSQPLAGESYNEQFF. For the CDR3, the DNA is TGTGCCAGTAGTTCCCAACCCTTAGCGGGAGAATCCTACAATGAGCAGTTCTTC. The gene calls are TRBV19 and TRBJ2-1, with 9 positions matching TRBD2. The germline V gene encodes CDR1 LNHDA and CDR2 SQIVND (reference sequence). After removal of 5 bases from V and 1 base from J, the junction contained 12 bases not matched to a gene. The CDR3 length is 18 residues.

The chain joins TRBV11-2 to TRBJ2-4; D is perhaps TRBD2 (5 bases). Germline loops: CDR1 SGHAT, CDR2 FQNNGV. There are 15 residues in the CDR3. V gave up 2 bases and J gave up 8 bases, with 16 bases separating them. For the CDR3, the DNA is TGTGCCAGCAGCTTACACGGCGGGCCCTCGGACATTCAGTACTTC. Translation: CASSLHGGPSDIQYF.

This chain joins TRBV28 and TRBJ2-3; D is uncertain. Germline V lookup: CDR1 MDHEN, CDR2 SYDVKM. The CDR3 is 12 residues long. Trimming stripped 4 bases from V and 0 bases from J, with 2 bases between. This chain's CDR3 is CASSYSTDTQYF. CDR3 bases: TGTGCCAGCAGTTATAGCACAGATACGCAGTATTTT.

The chain uses TRBV6-9 and TRBJ2-4; maybe TRBD1 (5 bases). V was trimmed by 4 bases and J by 0 bases, leaving 19 bases between them. There are 18 residues in the CDR3. CDR1 is MNHGY, CDR2 SVAAGI, per germline. This CDR3 reads CASSSPGRVPLAKNIQYF. CDR3 sequence (DNA): TGTGCCAGCAGTTCCCCGGGCAGGGTCCCATTAGCCAAAAACATTCAGTACTTC.

The chain couples TRBV2 to TRBJ1-4; tentative D call: TRBD1 (5 bases). Germline loops: CDR1 SNHLY, CDR2 FYNNEI. This CDR3 comprises 15 residues. V was shortened by 6 bases and J by 6 bases, with 17 bases between the two germline ends. This CDR3 reads CASRDRTKRDEKLFF. The DNA of the CDR3 is TGTGCCAGCAGAGACCGGACAAAGAGGGATGAAAAACTGTTTTTT.

The rearrangement links TRBV9 to TRBJ2-6; D uncertain. V was cut by 0 bases and J by 2 bases, with 6 bases left in between. Germline V gene data show CDR1 as SGDLS and CDR2 as YYNGEE. There are 15 residues in the CDR3. Here the CDR3 DNA reads TGTGCCAGCAGCGTAGCAGGTGCTGGGGCCAACGTCCTGACTTTC. The encoded protein is CASSVAGAGANVLTF.

The V gene is TRBV6-5, the J gene TRBJ2-5; D might be TRBD1 or TRBD2, each matching 5 bases. The CDR3 covers 14 residues. The V gene's germline CDR1 is MNHEY and CDR2 SVGAGI. V lost 7 bases and J lost 5, with 17 bases in between. Written as DNA, the CDR3 is TGTGCCAGCAAACCAAGGAGAGGGACGGAGACCCAGTACTTC. It encodes CASKPRRGTETQYF.

V is TRBV28 and J is TRBJ1-6; D perhaps matches TRBD1 (6 bases). Deletions cut 5 bases from V and 7 bases from J, with 9 bases between. The CDR3 runs to 13 residues. The germline V gene has CDR1 MDHEN and CDR2 SYDVKM. The CDR3 region is CASSRTANSPLHF. In nucleotides, the CDR3 is TGTGCCAGCAGTCGGACAGCCAATTCACCCCTCCACTTT. Based on the CDR3 plus reference TRBV28 and TRBJ1-6, the full variable domain is DVKVTQSSRYLVKRTGEKVFLECVQDMDHENMFWYRQDPGLGLRLIYFSYDVKMKEKGDIPEGYSVSREKKERFSLILESASTNQTSMYLCASSRTANSPLHFGNGTRLTVT.

The V and J genes are TRBV28 and TRBJ1-4, with TRBD1 matching 9 bases. The CDR3 contains 15 residues. Germline V lookup: CDR1 MDHEN, CDR2 SYDVKM. With 10 bases clipped from V and 7 bases from J, the junction kept 13 bases outside the gene matches. The CDR3, as DNA: TGTGCCACTCAAAAGGGGGACAGGGCGGGTGAAAAACTGTTTTTT. It specifies CATQKGDRAGEKLFF.

This sequence joins TRBV4-2 and TRBJ2-7, with TRBD2 matching 7 bases. CDR3 length equals 15 residues. Trimming cost V 4 bases and J 3 bases; bases outside gene matches: 9. Germline V CDR1 and CDR2: LGHNA, YNFKEQ. The CDR3 loop is CASSPLASGIYEQYF. As DNA, the CDR3 is TGTGCCAGCAGCCCCCTTGCTAGCGGAATCTACGAGCAGTACTTC.

The chain uses TRBV9 and TRBJ2-3, with 8 bases lining up with TRBD2. The germline CDR1 and CDR2 sequences are SGDLS and YYNGEE. The CDR3 is 16 amino acids. V lost 4 bases, J lost 3 bases, and 10 bases stayed unmatched. CDR3 sequence reads: CASSLRAGGGTDTQYF. The CDR3 DNA reads TGTGCCAGCAGCCTAAGGGCGGGAGGCGGGACAGATACGCAGTATTTT.

The V and J genes are TRBV12-5 and TRBJ2-2; 7 bases are a match to TRBD1. V was pared by 0 bases and J by 3 bases, with 19 bases of the junction left unmatched. This CDR3 has 21 residues. Per the germline V gene, CDR1 is LGHNT and CDR2 is FRNRAP. CDR3 DNA sequence: TGTGCTAGTGGTTTGGTACTTGGCAGCGTGGAGAGAGGGGGCTACACCGGGGAGCTGTTTTTT. Translated, it gives CASGLVLGSVERGGYTGELFF.

The rearrangement joins TRBV28 to TRBJ2-7; TRBD1 matches 10 bases. V lost 6 bases and J lost 5; bases outside the gene matches: 7. This CDR3 is 14 amino acids long. Germline lookup yields CDR1 MDHEN and CDR2 SYDVKM. DNA of the CDR3: TGTGCCAGCAGCTCGACAGGGGGCGGCAACGAGCAGTACTTC. This codes for CASSSTGGGNEQYF.

The rearrangement links TRBV5-4 to TRBJ2-7; tentatively, D is TRBD2 (6 bases). V lost 3 bases and J lost 5, with 18 bases in between. Germline assignment: CDR1 SGHNT and CDR2 YYREEE (reference sequence). The CDR3 length is 15 residues. The CDR3 nucleotides are TGTGCCAGCAGCTCCCTCAGGACTACCGGGGACGAGCAGTACTTC. Its translation: CASSSLRTTGDEQYF.